The rows below give T cell receptor beta chains drawn from one sample of a study of blood T cell repertoires in COVID-19. Method: immunoSEQ multiplex PCR; TCRdb's copy keeps in-frame clones and lacks some. The table records about 40,000 clones, about four fifths of them present only once. Sequencing was performed on peripheral blood. All receptors derive from an elderly man with active or convalescent COVID-19. Each CDR3 is given with its conserved first and last residue. The D gene is left open where the match is weak. Expanded clones get a size class; other rows say once, few or many, or leave the size out.

TRBD1	TRBV29-1	.	TRBJ1-2	CSVDAPGQGDYGYTF	TGCAGCGTTGATGCCCCGGGACAGGGGGACTATGGCTACACCTTC
TRBD1	TRBV5-4	.	TRBJ1-2	CASSGTGTGVIGYTF	TGTGCCAGCAGCGGAACCGGGACAGGGGTTATTGGCTACACCTTC
.	TRBV3-1/TRBV3-2	.	TRBJ1-2	CASSHLGRGSYGYTF	TGTGCCAGCAGCCACTTAGGACGGGGGTCCTATGGCTACACCTTC
TRBD1	TRBV9	.	TRBJ2-7	CASSAGQGADEQYF	TGTGCCAGCAGCGCCGGACAGGGGGCCGACGAGCAGTACTTC
.	TRBV19	.	TRBJ2-7	CASSIGAGDYEQYF	TGTGCCAGTAGTATAGGCGCAGGGGACTACGAGCAGTACTTC
.	TRBV7-9	.	TRBJ2-7	CASSQRRDTAYEQYF	TGTGCCAGCAGCCAACGCCGGGACACTGCCTACGAGCAGTACTTC
.	TRBV18	.	TRBJ1-5	CASSKMGQGGNQPQHF	TGTGCCAGCTCAAAAATGGGGCAGGGTGGCAATCAGCCCCAGCATTTT
.	TRBV27	.	TRBJ2-7	CASSLNSQYEQYF	TGTGCCAGCAGTTTAAACTCCCAATACGAGCAGTACTTC
TRBD2	TRBV28	.	TRBJ2-1	CASSLSSGPYNEQFF	TGTGCCAGCAGTTTATCTAGCGGACCCTACAATGAGCAGTTCTTC
TRBD2	TRBV5-4	.	TRBJ2-6	CASSLRESGGTKRANVLTF	TGTGCCAGCAGCCTTAGGGAGAGCGGGGGGACTAAGAGGGCCAACGTCCTGACTTTC
.	TRBV9	.	TRBJ2-1	CASSSQGGEQFF	TGTGCCAGCAGCTCACAGGGTGGTGAGCAGTTCTTC
TRBD1	TRBV11-2	.	TRBJ1-4	CASSWGQGWGEKLFF	TGTGCCAGCAGCTGGGGACAGGGCTGGGGTGAAAAACTGTTTTTT
.	TRBV7-3	.	TRBJ1-4	CASSLRGGGEKLFF	TGTGCCAGCAGCTTAAGGGGAGGAGGTGAAAAACTGTTTTTT
.	TRBV28	.	TRBJ1-5	CASSSPSGSANQPQHF	TGTGCCAGCAGTTCCCCCTCAGGGTCGGCGAATCAGCCCCAGCATTTT
.	TRBV28	.	TRBJ2-1	CASSTNRNEQFF	TGTGCCAGCAGTACTAACAGGAATGAGCAGTTCTTC
.	TRBV6-2/TRBV6-3	.	TRBJ1-1	CASSFPGQSTEAFF	TGTGCCAGCAGTTTCCCGGGACAAAGCACTGAAGCTTTCTTT
TRBD2	TRBV6-4	.	TRBJ2-3	CATRTSPSTDTQYF	TGTGCCACACGGACTAGCCCGAGCACAGATACGCAGTATTTT
TRBD1	TRBV2	.	TRBJ1-1	CASTVGQGRAEAFF	TGTGCCAGCACCGTAGGACAGGGCAGGGCTGAAGCTTTCTTT
.	TRBV5-1	.	TRBJ1-3	CASSLGDGNTIYF	TGCGCCAGCAGCTTGGGAGACGGGAACACCATATATTTT
TRBD2	TRBV28	.	TRBJ2-7	CASRVSGSLMYEQYF	TGTGCCAGCAGGGTTAGCGGGAGCTTGATGTACGAGCAGTACTTC
.	TRBV9	.	TRBJ2-7	CASSMGHSGEQYF	TGTGCCAGCAGCATGGGCCATTCCGGCGAGCAGTACTTC
.	TRBV12-3/TRBV12-4	.	TRBJ2-7	CASSLGSGVEQYF	TGTGCCAGCAGTTTAGGTTCAGGGGTCGAGCAGTACTTC
TRBD1	TRBV2	.	TRBJ1-5	CASTGPPGQGRSQPQHF	TGTGCCAGTACGGGACCTCCGGGACAGGGAAGAAGCCAGCCCCAGCATTTT
TRBD1	TRBV29-1	.	TRBJ1-4	CSVGQGFGNEKLFF	TGCAGCGTAGGACAGGGGTTTGGTAATGAAAAACTGTTTTTT
TRBD1	TRBV6-2/TRBV6-3	.	TRBJ1-2	CASSYSLWGQGSTNYGYTF	TGTGCCAGCAGTTACTCCCTATGGGGACAGGGTTCTACTAACTATGGCTACACCTTC
TRBD1	TRBV19	.	TRBJ2-7	CASSIGTGGGYEQYF	TGTGCCAGTAGTATCGGCACAGGGGGCGGGTACGAGCAGTACTTC
.	TRBV18	.	TRBJ2-3	CASSPPAPPDTQYF	TGTGCCAGCTCACCCCCCGCGCCCCCAGATACGCAGTATTTT
TRBD1	TRBV27	.	TRBJ2-1	CASSLSDRVSYNEQFF	TGTGCCAGCAGTTTATCGGACAGGGTCTCCTACAATGAGCAGTTCTTC
TRBD1	TRBV5-1	.	TRBJ2-7	CASSSPDRVATVYF	TGCGCCAGCAGCTCACCGGACAGGGTGGCGACGGTGTACTTC
.	TRBV28	.	TRBJ1-4	CASSAGGPNEKLFF	TGTGCCAGCAGCGCGGGGGGACCTAATGAAAAACTGTTTTTT
.	TRBV28	.	TRBJ1-5	CASSLGSAGAERAQHF	TGTGCCAGCAGTTTAGGTTCCGCGGGGGCAGAACGGGCCCAGCATTTT
TRBD1	TRBV23-1	.	TRBJ1-1	CASSQWGQGFSAFF	TGCGCCAGCAGTCAATGGGGACAGGGGTTTTCAGCTTTCTTT
.	TRBV5-4	.	TRBJ2-7	CASSLQGPGEQYF	TGTGCCAGCAGCCTGCAGGGGCCCGGCGAGCAGTACTTC
TRBD1	TRBV5-5	.	TRBJ2-7	CASSRTGDFREQYF	TGTGCCAGCAGCCGGACAGGGGACTTTCGGGAGCAGTACTTC
TRBD2	TRBV11-3	many	TRBJ2-3	CASSPGGTTTTDTQYF	TGTGCCAGCAGCCCGGGCGGGACTACAACCACAGATACGCAGTATTTT